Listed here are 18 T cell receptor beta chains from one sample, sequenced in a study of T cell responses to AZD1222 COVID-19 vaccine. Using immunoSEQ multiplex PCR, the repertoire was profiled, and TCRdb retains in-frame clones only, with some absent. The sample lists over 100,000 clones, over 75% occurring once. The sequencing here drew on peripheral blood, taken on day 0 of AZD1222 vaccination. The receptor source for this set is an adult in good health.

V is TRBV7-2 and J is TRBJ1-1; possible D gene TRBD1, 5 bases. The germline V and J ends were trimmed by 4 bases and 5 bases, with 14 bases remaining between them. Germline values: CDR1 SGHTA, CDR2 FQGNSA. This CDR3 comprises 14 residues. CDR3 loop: CASSSRAGGTEAFF. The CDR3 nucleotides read TGTGCCAGCAGCTCCAGGGCGGGAGGGACTGAAGCTTTCTTT.

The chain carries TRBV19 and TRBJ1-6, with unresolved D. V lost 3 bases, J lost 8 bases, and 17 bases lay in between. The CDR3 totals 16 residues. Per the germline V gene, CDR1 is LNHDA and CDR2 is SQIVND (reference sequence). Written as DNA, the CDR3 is TGTGCCAGTAGTATTACTTGGAGAGTGCGAGATTCACCCCTCCACTTT. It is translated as CASSITWRVRDSPLHF. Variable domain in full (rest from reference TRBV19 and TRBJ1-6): DGGITQSPKYLFRKEGQNVTLSCEQNLNHDAMYWYRQDPGQGLRLIYYSQIVNDFQKGDIAEGYSVSREKKESFPLTVTSAQKNPTAFYLCASSITWRVRDSPLHFGNGTRLTVT.

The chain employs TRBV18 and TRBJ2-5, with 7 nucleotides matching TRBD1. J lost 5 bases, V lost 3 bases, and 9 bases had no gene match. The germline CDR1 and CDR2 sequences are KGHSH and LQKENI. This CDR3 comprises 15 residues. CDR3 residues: CASSPQRQGSETQYF. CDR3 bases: TGTGCCAGCTCACCCCAGAGACAGGGATCGGAGACCCAGTACTTC.

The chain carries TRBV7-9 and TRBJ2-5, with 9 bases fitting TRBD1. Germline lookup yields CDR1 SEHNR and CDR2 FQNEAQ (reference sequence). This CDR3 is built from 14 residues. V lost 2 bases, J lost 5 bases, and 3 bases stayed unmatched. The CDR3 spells CASSLTGGWETQYF. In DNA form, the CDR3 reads TGTGCCAGCAGCTTAACAGGGGGCTGGGAGACCCAGTACTTC.

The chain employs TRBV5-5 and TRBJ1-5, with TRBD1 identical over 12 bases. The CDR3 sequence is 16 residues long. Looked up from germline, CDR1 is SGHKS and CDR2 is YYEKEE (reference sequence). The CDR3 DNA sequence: TGTGCTTCGTCGGGGTTCGGGACAGGGGGCGGTCAGCCCCAGCATTTT. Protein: CASSGFGTGGGQPQHF.

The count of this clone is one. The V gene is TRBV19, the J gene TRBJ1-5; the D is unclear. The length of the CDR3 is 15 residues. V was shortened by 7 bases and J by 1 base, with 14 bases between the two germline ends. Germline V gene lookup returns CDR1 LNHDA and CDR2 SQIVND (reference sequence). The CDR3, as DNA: TGTGCCAGTACCCCGACCTTGGGGAGCAATCAGCCCCAGCATTTT. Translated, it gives CASTPTLGSNQPQHF.

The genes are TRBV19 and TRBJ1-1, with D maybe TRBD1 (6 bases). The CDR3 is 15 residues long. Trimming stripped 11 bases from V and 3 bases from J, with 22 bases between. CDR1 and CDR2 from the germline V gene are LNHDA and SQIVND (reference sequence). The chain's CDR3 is CASSSRGSADTEAFF. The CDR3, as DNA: TGTGCCTCCTCTAGTAGGGGGTCGGCGGACACTGAAGCTTTCTTT.

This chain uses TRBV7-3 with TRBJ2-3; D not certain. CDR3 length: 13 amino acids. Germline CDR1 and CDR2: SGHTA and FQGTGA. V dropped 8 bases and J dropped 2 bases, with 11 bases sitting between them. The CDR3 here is CASSETYTDTQYF. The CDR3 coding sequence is TGTGCCAGCTCCGAGACCTACACAGATACGCAGTATTTT.

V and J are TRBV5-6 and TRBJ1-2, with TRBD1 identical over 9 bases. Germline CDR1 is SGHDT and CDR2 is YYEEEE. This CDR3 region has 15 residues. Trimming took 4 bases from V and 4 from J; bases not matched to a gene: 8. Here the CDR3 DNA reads TGTGCCAGCAGCCCCAGACAGGGGGGACTCTATGGCTACACCTTC. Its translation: CASSPRQGGLYGYTF.

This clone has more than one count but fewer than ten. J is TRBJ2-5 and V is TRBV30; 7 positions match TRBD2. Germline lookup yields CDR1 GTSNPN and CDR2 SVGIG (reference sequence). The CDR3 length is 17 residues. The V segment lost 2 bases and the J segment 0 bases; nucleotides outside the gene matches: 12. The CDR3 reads CAWSPPSGLADQETQYF. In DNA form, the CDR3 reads TGTGCCTGGAGTCCCCCCTCAGGGCTAGCGGACCAAGAGACCCAGTACTTC. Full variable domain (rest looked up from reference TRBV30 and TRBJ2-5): SQTIHQWPATLVQPVGSPLSLECTVEGTSNPNLYWYRQAAGRGLQLLFYSVGIGQISSEVPQNLSASRPQDRQFILSSKKLLLSDSGFYLCAWSPPSGLADQETQYFGPGTRLLVL.

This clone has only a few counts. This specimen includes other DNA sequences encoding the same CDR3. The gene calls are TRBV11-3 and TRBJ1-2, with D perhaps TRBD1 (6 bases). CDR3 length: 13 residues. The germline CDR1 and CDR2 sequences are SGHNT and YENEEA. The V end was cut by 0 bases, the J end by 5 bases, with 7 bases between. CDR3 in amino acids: CASSLEGGYGYTF. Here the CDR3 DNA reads TGTGCCAGCAGCTTAGAAGGGGGTTATGGCTACACCTTC.

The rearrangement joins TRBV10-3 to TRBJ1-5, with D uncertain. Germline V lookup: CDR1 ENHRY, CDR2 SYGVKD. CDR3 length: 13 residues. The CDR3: CASNPGTNQPQHF. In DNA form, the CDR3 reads TGTGCGAGCAACCCGGGCACCAATCAGCCCCAGCATTTT.

The CDR3 loop is CASSQAAYVSWDLPRHGELFF. The CDR3 DNA sequence: TGTGCCAGCAGCCAAGCGGCCTACGTCTCCTGGGACCTGCCTCGACACGGGGAGCTGTTTTTT. V usage is TRBV3-1 (or the pseudogene TRBV3-2) and J usage is TRBJ2-2; D possibly matches TRBD1 or TRBD2 (5 bases each). The V gene's germline CDR1 is LGHDT and CDR2 YNNKEL (reference sequence). V was clipped by 1 base and J by 7 bases, with 31 bases between them. The CDR3 is 21 amino acids.

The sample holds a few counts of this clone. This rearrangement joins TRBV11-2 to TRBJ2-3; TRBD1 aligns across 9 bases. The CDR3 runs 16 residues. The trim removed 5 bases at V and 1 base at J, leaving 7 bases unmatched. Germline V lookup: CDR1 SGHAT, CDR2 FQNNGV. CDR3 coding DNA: TGTGCCAGCAGCCCTTACAGGGGGCATCGCACAGATACGCAGTATTTT. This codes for CASSPYRGHRTDTQYF.

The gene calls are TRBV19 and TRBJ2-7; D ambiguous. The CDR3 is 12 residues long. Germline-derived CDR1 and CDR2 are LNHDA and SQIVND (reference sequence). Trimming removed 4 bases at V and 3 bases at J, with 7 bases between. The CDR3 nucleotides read TGTGCCAGTAGTACCGGAAACTACGAGCAGTACTTC. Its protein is CASSTGNYEQYF.

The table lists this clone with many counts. The CDR3 protein is CASSLYGARGRPNYGYTF. The CDR3 nucleotides read TGTGCCAGCAGCTTGTACGGAGCCAGGGGGCGGCCTAACTATGGCTACACCTTC. The rearrangement uses TRBV11-2 and TRBJ1-2; 8 nucleotides match TRBD1. After removal of 3 bases from V and 0 bases from J, the junction contained 12 bases not matched to a gene. This CDR3 has 18 residues. Germline CDR1 is SGHAT and CDR2 is FQNNGV.

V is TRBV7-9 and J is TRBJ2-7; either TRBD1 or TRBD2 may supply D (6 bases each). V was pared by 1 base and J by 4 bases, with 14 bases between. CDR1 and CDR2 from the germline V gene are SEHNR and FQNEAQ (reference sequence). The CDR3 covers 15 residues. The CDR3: CASSLERGALYEQYF. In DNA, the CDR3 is TGTGCCAGCAGCTTAGAAAGGGGGGCCTTATACGAGCAGTACTTC.

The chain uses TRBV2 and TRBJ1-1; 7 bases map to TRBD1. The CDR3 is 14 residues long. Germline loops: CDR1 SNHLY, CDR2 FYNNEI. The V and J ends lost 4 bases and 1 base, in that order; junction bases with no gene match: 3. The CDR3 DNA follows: TGTGCCAGCAGTGGACAGGGCGGGAACACTGAAGCTTTCTTT. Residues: CASSGQGGNTEAFF.